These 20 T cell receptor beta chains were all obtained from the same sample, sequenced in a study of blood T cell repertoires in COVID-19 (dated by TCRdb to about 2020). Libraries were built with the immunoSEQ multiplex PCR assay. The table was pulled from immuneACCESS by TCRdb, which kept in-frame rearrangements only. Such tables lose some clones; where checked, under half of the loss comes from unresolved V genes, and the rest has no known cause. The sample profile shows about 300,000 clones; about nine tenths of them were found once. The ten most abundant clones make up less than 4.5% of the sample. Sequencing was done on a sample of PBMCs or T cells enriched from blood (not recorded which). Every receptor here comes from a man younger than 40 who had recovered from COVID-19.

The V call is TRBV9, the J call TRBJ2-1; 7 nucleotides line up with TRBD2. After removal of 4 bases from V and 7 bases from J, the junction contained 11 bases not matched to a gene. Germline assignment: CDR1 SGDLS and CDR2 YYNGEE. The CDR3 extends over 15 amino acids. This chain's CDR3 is CASSPHSGGGNEQFF. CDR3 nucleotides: TGTGCCAGCAGCCCCCATTCCGGGGGAGGGAATGAGCAGTTCTTC.

The CDR3 coding sequence is TGTGCCAGCAGCGTACGAACAGAAAATTCACCCCTCCACTTT. Protein: CASSVRTENSPLHF. This chain uses TRBV9 with TRBJ1-6; D is unclear. Germline CDR1 SGDLS, CDR2 YYNGEE. V lost 1 base, J lost 7 bases, and 9 bases lay in between. The CDR3 spans 14 residues.

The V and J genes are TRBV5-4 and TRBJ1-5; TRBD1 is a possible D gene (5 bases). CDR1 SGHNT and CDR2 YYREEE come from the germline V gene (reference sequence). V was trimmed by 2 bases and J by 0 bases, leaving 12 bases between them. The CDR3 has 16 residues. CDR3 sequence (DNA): TGTGCCAGCAGCTTTGGCCCCCAGGGTAGCAATCAGCCCCAGCATTTT. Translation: CASSFGPQGSNQPQHF.

CDR3 sequence: CASSLYQGEFYEQYF. Here the CDR3 DNA reads TGTGCCAGCAGTTTATATCAGGGGGAGTTCTACGAGCAGTACTTC. The chain carries TRBV27 and TRBJ2-7; TRBD1 matches at 7 bases. V trimming: 1 base; J trimming: 3 bases; junction bases outside the gene matches: 6. CDR1 and CDR2 from the germline V gene are MNHEY and SMNVEV (reference sequence). The CDR3 has 15 residues.

CDR3 region: CASSEGLGNEQFF. CDR3 coding DNA: TGTGCCAGCAGCGAGGGACTTGGGAATGAGCAGTTCTTC. This rearrangement joins TRBV5-4 to TRBJ2-1; tentative D call: TRBD2 (6 bases). Germline CDR1 SGHNT, CDR2 YYREEE (reference sequence). This CDR3 has 13 amino acids. Trimming stripped 4 bases from V and 7 bases from J, with 12 bases between.

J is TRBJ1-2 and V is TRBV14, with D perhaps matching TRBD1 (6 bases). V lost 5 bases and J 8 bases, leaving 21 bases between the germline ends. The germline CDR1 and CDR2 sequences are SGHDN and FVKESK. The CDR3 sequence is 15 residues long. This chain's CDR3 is CASSDTGTYPHGYTF. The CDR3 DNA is TGTGCCAGCAGCGATACCGGGACATACCCTCACGGCTACACCTTC.

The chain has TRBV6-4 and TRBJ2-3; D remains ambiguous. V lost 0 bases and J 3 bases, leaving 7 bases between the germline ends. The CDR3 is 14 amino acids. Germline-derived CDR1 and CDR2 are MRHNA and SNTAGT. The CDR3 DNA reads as TGTGCCAGCAGTGACTCTTCGGTTACAGATACGCAGTATTTT. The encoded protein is CASSDSSVTDTQYF.

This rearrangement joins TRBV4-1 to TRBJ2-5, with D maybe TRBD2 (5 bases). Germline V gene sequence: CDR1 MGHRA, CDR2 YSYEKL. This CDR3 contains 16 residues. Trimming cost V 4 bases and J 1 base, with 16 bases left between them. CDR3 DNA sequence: TGCGCCAGCAGCCCCTCTTTACGAGGGCTCCAAGAGACCCAGTACTTC. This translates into CASSPSLRGLQETQYF.

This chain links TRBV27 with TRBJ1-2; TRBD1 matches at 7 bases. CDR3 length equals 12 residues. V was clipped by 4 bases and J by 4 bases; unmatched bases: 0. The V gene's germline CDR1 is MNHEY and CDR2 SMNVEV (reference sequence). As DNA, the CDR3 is TGTGCCAGCAGTTCAGGGGGCTATGGCTACACCTTC. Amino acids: CASSSGGYGYTF.

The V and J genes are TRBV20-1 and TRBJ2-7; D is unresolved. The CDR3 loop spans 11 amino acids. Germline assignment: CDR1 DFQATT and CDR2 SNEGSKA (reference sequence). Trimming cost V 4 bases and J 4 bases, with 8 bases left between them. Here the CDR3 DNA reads TGCAGTGCTAAATCCCATTACGAGCAGTACTTC. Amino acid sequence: CSAKSHYEQYF.

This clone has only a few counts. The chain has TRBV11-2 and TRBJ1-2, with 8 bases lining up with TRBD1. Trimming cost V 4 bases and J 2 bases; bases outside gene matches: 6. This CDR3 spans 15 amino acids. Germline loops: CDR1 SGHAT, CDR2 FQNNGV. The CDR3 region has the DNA TGTGCCAGCAGCTCCGCCGGACAGGGAAACTATGGCTACACCTTC. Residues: CASSSAGQGNYGYTF.

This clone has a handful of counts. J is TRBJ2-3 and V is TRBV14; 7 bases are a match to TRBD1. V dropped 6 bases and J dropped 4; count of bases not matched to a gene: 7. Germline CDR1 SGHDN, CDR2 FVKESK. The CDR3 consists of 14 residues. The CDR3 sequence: CASRPETGSDTQYF. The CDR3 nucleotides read TGTGCCAGCAGACCGGAGACAGGGTCAGATACGCAGTATTTT.

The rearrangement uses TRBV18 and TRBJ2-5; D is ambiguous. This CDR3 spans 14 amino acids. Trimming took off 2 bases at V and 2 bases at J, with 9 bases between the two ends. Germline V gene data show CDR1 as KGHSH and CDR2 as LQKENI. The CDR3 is CASSPVPTQETQYF. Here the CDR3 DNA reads TGTGCCAGCTCACCAGTCCCAACACAAGAGACCCAGTACTTC. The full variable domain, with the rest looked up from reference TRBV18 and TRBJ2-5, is NAGVMQNPRHLVRRRGQEARLRCSPMKGHSHVYWYRQLPEEGLKFMVYLQKENIIDESGMPKERFSAEFPKEGPSILRIQQVVRGDSAAYFCASSPVPTQETQYFGPGTRLLVL.

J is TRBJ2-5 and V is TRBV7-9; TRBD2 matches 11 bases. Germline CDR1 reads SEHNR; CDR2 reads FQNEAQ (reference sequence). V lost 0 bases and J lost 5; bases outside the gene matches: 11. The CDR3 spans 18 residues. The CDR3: CASSLARLAGGPVETQYF. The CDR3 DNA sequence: TGTGCCAGCAGCTTAGCGCGGTTAGCGGGGGGGCCTGTTGAGACCCAGTACTTC. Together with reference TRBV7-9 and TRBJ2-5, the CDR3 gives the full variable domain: DTGVSQNPRHKITKRGQNVTFRCDPISEHNRLYWYRQTLGQGPEFLTYFQNEAQLEKSRLLSDRFSAERPKGSFSTLEIQRTEQGDSAMYLCASSLARLAGGPVETQYFGPGTRLLVL.

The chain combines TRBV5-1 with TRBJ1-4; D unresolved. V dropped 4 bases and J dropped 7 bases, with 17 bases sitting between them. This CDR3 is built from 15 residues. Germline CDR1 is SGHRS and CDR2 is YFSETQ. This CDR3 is CASSPAYTPGEKLFF. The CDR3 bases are TGCGCCAGCAGCCCCGCATATACCCCGGGTGAAAAACTGTTTTTT. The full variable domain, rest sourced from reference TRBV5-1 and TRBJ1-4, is KAGVTQTPRYLIKTRGQQVTLSCSPISGHRSVSWYQQTPGQGLQFLFEYFSETQRNKGNFPGRFSGRQFSNSRSEMNVSTLELGDSALYLCASSPAYTPGEKLFFGSGTQLSVL.

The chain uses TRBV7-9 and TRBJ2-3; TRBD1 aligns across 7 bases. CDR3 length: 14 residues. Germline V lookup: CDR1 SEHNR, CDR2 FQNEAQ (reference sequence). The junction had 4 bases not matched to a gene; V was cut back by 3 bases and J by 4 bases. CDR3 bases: TGTGCCAGCAGCTTGGGGACAGTTGCAGATACGCAGTATTTT. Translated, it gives CASSLGTVADTQYF.

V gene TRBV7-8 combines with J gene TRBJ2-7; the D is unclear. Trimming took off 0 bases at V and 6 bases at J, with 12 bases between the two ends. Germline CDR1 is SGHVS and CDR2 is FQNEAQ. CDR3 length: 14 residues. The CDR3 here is CASSLAIRGSEQYF. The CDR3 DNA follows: TGTGCCAGCAGCTTAGCGATCAGAGGAAGCGAGCAGTACTTC.

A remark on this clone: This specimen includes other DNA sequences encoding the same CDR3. The DNA of the CDR3 is TGCGCCAGCAGCCTCGAGGGTTACGAGCAGTACTTC. Translated, it gives CASSLEGYEQYF. The chain is built from TRBV5-1 and TRBJ2-7; a possible D gene is TRBD2 (5 bases). This CDR3 has 12 amino acids. Germline CDR1 SGHRS, CDR2 YFSETQ. V gave up 4 bases and J gave up 4 bases, with 9 bases separating them.

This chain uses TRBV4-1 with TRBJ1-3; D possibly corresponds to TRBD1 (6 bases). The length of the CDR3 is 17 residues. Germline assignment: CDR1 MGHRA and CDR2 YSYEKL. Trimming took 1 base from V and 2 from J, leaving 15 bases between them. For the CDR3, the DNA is TGCGCCAGCAGCCAAGGCCTTGCCAGGGGTGCTGGAAACACCATATATTTT. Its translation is CASSQGLARGAGNTIYF.

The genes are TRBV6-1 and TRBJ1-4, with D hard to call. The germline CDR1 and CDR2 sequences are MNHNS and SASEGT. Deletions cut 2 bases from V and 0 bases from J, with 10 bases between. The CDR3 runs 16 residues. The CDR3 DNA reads TGTGCCAGCAGTGAATGGGCCACTTCAACTAATGAAAAACTGTTTTTT. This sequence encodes CASSEWATSTNEKLFF.